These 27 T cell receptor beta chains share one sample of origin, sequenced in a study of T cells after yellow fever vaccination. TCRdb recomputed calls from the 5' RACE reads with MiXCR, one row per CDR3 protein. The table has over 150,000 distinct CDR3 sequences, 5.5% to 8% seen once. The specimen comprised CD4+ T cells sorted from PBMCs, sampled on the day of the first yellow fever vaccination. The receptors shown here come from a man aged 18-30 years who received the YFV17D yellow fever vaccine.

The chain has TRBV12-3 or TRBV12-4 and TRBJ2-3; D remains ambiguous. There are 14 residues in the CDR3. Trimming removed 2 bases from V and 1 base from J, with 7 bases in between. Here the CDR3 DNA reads TGTGCCAGCAGTTTAAGGACCGGCACAGATACGCAGTATTTT. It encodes CASSLRTGTDTQYF.

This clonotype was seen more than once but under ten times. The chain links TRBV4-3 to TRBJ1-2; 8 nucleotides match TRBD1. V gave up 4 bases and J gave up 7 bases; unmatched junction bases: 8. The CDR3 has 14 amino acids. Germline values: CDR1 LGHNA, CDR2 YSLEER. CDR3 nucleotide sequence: TGCGCCAGCAGCCCTCAAACAGGGGGTTTTGGCTACACCTTC. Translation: CASSPQTGGFGYTF.

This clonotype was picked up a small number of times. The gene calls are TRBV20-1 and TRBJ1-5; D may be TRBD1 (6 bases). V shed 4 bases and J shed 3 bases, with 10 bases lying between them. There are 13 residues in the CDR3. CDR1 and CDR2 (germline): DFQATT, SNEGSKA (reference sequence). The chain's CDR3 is CSATRDTNQPQHF. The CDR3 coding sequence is TGCAGTGCTACACGGGACACCAATCAGCCCCAGCATTTT.

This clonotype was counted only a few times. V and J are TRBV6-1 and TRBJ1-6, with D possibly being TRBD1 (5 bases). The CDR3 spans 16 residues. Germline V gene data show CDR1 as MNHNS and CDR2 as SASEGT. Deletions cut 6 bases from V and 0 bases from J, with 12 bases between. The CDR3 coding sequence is TGTGCCAGCAGCCCATGGGGGGGCTCCTATAATTCACCCCTCCACTTT. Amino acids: CASSPWGGSYNSPLHF.

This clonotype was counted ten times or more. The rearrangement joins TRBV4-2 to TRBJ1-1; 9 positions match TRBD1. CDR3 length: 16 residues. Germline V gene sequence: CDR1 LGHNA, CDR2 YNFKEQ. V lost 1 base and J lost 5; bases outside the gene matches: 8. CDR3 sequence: CASSQADRGDDTEAFF. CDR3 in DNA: TGTGCCAGCAGCCAAGCGGACAGGGGCGACGATACTGAAGCTTTCTTT.

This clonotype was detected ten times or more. The CDR3 loop reads CAISESRGIRMNTEAFF. As DNA, the CDR3 is TGTGCCATCAGTGAGTCTAGGGGGATCCGAATGAACACTGAAGCTTTCTTT. The J gene is TRBJ1-1, the V gene TRBV10-3, with D perhaps TRBD1 (6 bases). CDR1 is ENHRY, CDR2 SYGVKD, per germline. V was shortened by 0 bases and J by 0 bases, with 14 bases between the two germline ends. The CDR3 covers 17 residues.

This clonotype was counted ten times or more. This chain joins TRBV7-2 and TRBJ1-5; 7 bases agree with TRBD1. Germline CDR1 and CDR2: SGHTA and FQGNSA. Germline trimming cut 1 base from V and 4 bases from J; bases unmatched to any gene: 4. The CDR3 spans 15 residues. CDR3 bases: TGTGCCAGCAGCTTAGTGGGACAGATGAATCAGCCCCAGCATTTT. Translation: CASSLVGQMNQPQHF.

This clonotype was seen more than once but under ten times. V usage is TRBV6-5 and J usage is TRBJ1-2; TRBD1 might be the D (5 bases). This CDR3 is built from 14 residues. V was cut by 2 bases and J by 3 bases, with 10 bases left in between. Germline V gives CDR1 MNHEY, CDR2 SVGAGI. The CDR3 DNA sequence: TGTGCCAGCAGTTACCGCGGGACGGACTATGGCTACACCTTC. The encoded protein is CASSYRGTDYGYTF.

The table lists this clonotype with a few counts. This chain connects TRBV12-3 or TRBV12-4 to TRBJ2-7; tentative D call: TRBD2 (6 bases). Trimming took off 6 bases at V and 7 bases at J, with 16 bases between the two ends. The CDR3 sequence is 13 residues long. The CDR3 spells CASSVFTSGEQYF. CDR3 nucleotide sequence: TGTGCCAGCAGCGTTTTCACCAGCGGGGAGCAGTACTTC.

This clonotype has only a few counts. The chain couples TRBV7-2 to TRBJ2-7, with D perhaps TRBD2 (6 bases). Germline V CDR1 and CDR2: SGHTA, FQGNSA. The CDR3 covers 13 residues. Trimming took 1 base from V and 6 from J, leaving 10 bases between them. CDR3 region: CASSLERGGEQYV. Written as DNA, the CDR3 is TGTGCCAGCAGCTTAGAAAGGGGAGGCGAGCAGTACGTC.

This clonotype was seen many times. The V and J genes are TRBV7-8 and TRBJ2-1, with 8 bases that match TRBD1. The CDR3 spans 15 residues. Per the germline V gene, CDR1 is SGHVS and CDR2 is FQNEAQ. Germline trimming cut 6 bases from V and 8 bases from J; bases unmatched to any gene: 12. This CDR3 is CASRPARTGYHEQFF. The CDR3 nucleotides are TGTGCCAGCAGACCCGCCCGGACAGGGTATCATGAGCAGTTCTTC.

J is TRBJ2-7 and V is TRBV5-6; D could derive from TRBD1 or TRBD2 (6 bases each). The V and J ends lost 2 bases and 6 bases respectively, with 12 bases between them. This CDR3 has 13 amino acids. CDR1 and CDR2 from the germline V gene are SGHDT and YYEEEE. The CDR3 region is CASSFGGLCEQYF. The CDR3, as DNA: TGTGCCAGCAGCTTCGGGGGCCTCTGCGAGCAGTACTTC. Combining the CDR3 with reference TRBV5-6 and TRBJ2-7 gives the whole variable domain DAGVTQSPTHLIKTRGQQVTLRCSPKSGHDTVSWYQQALGQGPQFIFQYYEEEERQRGNFPDRFSGHQFPNYSSELNVNALLLGDSALYLCASSFGGLCEQYFGPGTRLTVT.

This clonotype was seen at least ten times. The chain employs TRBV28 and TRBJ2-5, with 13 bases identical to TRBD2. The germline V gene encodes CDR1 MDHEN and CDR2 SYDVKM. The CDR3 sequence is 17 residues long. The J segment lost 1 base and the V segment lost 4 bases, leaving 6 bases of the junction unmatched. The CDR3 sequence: CASSSSWTSGGQETQYF. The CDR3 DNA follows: TGTGCCAGCAGTTCATCATGGACTAGCGGGGGCCAAGAGACCCAGTACTTC. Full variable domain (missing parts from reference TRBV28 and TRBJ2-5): DVKVTQSSRYLVKRTGEKVFLECVQDMDHENMFWYRQDPGLGLRLIYFSYDVKMKEKGDIPEGYSVSREKKERFSLILESASTNQTSMYLCASSSSWTSGGQETQYFGPGTRLLVL.

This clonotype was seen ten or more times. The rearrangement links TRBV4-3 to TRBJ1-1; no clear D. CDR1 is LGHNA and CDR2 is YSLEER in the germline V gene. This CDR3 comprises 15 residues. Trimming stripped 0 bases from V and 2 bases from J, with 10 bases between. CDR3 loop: CASSQDIKPNTEAFF. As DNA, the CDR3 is TGCGCCAGCAGCCAAGATATTAAGCCAAACACTGAAGCTTTCTTT.

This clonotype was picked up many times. As DNA, the CDR3 is TGTGCCACCAGCAGAGATTCTCCCGGGACCCAGTACTTC. It translates to CATSRDSPGTQYF. The chain joins TRBV15 to TRBJ2-5; D gene ambiguous. V lost 0 bases, J lost 7 bases, and 9 bases lay in between. Germline CDR1 and CDR2: LNHNV and YYDKDF (reference sequence). The CDR3 runs 13 residues.

The CDR3 loop reads CASSTGRGYNEQFF. Here the CDR3 DNA reads TGTGCCAGCAGTACGGGCCGTGGGTACAATGAGCAGTTCTTC. This chain links TRBV6-2 or TRBV6-3 with TRBJ2-1; D unclear. The CDR3 extends over 14 amino acids. The ends were cut back, 5 bases at V and 4 bases at J, with 12 bases in the middle. Germline V gene data show CDR1 as MNHEY and CDR2 as SVGEGT.

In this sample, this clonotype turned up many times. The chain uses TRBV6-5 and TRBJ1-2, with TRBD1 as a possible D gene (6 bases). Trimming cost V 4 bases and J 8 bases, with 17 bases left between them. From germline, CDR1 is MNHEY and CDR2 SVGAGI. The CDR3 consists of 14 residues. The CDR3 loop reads CASSFRGRDDGYTF. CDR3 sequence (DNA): TGTGCCAGCAGTTTCAGGGGAAGGGACGACGGCTACACCTTC.

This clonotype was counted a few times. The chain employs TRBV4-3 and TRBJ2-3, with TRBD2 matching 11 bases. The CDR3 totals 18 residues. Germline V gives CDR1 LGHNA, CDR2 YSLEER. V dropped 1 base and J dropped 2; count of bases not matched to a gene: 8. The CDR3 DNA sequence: TGCGCCAGCAGCCAAGGAGGTACTAGCGGGGGATACACAGATACGCAGTATTTT. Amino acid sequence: CASSQGGTSGGYTDTQYF.

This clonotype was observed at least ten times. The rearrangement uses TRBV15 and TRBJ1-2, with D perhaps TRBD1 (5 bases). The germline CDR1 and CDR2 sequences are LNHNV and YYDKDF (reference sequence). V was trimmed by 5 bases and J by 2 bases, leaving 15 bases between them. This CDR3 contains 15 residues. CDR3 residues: CATSDPDGGNYGYTF. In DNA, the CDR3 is TGTGCCACCAGCGATCCGGACGGGGGGAACTATGGCTACACCTTC.

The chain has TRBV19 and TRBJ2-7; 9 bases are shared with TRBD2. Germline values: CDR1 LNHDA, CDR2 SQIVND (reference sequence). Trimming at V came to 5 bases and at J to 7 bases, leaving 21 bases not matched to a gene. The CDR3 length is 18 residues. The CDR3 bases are TGTGCCAGTAGTCGCGGCGGGGGAGCGGGGGGTCCTAACTGGGAGCAGTACTTC. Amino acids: CASSRGGGAGGPNWEQYF.

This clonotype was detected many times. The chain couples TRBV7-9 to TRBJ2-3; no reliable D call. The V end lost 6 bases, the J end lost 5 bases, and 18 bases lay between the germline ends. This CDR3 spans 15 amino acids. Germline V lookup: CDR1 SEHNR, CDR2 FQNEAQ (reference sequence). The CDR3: CASRHGPRRVDTQYF. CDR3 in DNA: TGTGCCAGCAGACACGGGCCCCGAAGGGTAGATACGCAGTATTTT.

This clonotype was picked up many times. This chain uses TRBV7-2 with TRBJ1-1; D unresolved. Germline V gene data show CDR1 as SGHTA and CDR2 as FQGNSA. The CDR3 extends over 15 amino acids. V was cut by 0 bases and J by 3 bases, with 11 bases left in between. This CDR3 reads CASSLAPVMYTEAFF. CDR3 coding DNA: TGTGCCAGCAGCTTAGCTCCCGTTATGTACACTGAAGCTTTCTTT. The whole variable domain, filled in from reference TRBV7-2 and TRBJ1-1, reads GAGVSQSPSNKVTEKGKDVELRCDPISGHTALYWYRQSLGQGLEFLIYFQGNSAPDKSGLPSDRFSAERTGGSVSTLTIQRTQQEDSAVYLCASSLAPVMYTEAFFGQGTRLTVV.

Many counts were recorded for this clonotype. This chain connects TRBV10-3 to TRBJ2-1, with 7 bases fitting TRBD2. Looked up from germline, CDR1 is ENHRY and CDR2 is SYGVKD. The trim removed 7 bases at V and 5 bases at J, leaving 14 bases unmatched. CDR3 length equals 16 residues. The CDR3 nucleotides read TGTGCCATCAAAACGGGGGGTTTAACGCTGAACAATGAGCAGTTCTTC. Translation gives CAIKTGGLTLNNEQFF.

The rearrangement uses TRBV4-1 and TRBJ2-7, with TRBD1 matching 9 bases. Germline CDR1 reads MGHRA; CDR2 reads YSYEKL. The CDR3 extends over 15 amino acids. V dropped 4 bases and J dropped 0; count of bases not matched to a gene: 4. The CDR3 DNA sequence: TGCGCCAGCAGCCGCGAACAGGGGGCCTCCTACGAGCAGTACTTC. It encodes CASSREQGASYEQYF.

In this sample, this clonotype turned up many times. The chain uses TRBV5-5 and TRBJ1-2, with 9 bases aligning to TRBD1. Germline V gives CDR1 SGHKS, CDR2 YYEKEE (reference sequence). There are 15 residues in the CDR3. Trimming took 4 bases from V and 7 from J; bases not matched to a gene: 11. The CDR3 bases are TGTGCCAGCAGCGGCCGTGGGACAGGGAGCTTTGGCTACACCTTC. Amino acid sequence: CASSGRGTGSFGYTF. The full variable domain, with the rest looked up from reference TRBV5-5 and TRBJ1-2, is DAGVTQSPTHLIKTRGQQVTLRCSPISGHKSVSWYQQVLGQGPQFIFQYYEKEERGRGNFPDRFSARQFPNYSSELNVNALLLGDSALYLCASSGRGTGSFGYTFGSGTRLTVV.

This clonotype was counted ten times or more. The CDR3 here is CASSPNLQAEAFF. The CDR3 DNA is TGCGCCAGCAGCCCAAATCTCCAGGCTGAAGCTTTCTTT. This rearrangement joins TRBV5-1 to TRBJ1-1, with D uncertain. V was cut by 4 bases and J by 6 bases, with 13 bases left in between. Germline CDR1 reads SGHRS; CDR2 reads YFSETQ. The CDR3 is 13 residues long.

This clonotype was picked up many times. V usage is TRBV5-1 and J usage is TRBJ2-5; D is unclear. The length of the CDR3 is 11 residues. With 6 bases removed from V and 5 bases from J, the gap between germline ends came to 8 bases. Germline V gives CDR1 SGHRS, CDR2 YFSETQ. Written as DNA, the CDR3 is TGCGCCAGCACCGACCGGGAGACCCAGTACTTC. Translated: CASTDRETQYF.